The rows below give T cell receptor beta chains drawn from one sample of a study of blood T cell repertoires in COVID-19. Data came from immunoSEQ multiplex PCR; TCRdb stores just in-frame clones and leaves some out. Found here are about 160,000 clones, approximately 93% of them singletons; the top ten hold under 2%. The sample consisted of peripheral blood. Receptor source: an older woman with COVID-19, enrolled during active disease. Each CDR3 is given with its conserved first and last residue. Fields, in order: V gene, J gene, D gene, CDR3 protein. D genes are given only for firm matches.

v_call: TRBV7-7
j_call: TRBJ1-6
d_call: NA
cdr3_aa: CASSPRGGQDSPLHF

v_call: TRBV30
j_call: TRBJ2-7
d_call: NA
cdr3_aa: CAWSPQGSIRYEQYF

v_call: TRBV6-2/TRBV6-3
j_call: TRBJ1-5
d_call: NA
cdr3_aa: CASSYSNGNWNQPQHF

v_call: TRBV9
j_call: TRBJ1-6
d_call: NA
cdr3_aa: CASSVGTGLTLHF

v_call: TRBV7-6
j_call: TRBJ1-3
d_call: NA
cdr3_aa: CASSAQVASGNTIYF

v_call: TRBV6-6
j_call: TRBJ1-1
d_call: NA
cdr3_aa: CASSQHSAATGTEAFF

v_call: TRBV7-9
j_call: TRBJ1-4
d_call: TRBD1
cdr3_aa: CASSPWTGGVEKLFF

v_call: TRBV19
j_call: TRBJ1-2
d_call: TRBD1
cdr3_aa: CASSPRGSGYTF

v_call: TRBV5-1
j_call: TRBJ1-1
d_call: NA
cdr3_aa: CASSTTGMATEAFF

v_call: TRBV7-9
j_call: TRBJ1-1
d_call: NA
cdr3_aa: CASSPGGGWSTEAFF

v_call: TRBV2
j_call: TRBJ2-2
d_call: TRBD1
cdr3_aa: CASSLTGANTGELFF

v_call: TRBV5-1
j_call: TRBJ1-4
d_call: NA
cdr3_aa: CATKQADNEKLFF

v_call: TRBV19
j_call: TRBJ2-1
d_call: TRBD2
cdr3_aa: CASRRGTSGGVPYNEQFF

v_call: TRBV5-1
j_call: TRBJ1-1
d_call: NA
cdr3_aa: CASSYRGNTEAFF